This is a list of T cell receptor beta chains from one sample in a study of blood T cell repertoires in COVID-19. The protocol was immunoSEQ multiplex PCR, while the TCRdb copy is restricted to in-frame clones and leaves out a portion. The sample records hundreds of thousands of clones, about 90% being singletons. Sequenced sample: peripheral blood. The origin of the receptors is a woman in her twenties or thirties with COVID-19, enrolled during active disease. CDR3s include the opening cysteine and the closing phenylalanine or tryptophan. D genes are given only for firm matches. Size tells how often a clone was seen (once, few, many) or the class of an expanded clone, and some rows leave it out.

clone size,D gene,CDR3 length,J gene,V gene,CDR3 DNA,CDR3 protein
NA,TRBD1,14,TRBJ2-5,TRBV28,TGTGCCAGCAGTTTACGGACAGGGCGAGAGACCCAGTACTTC,CASSLRTGRETQYF
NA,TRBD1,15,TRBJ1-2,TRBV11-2,TGTGCCAGCAGCTCGATACAGGGGGGCAGGCATGGCTACACCTTC,CASSSIQGGRHGYTF
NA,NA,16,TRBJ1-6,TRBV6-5,TGTGCCAGCAGTTACTCGGGCACCGGTAACGCTTCACCCCTCCACTTT,CASSYSGTGNASPLHF
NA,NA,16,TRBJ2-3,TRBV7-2,TGTGCCAGCAGCTTAGTTCGCGGTGCTACGACAGATACGCAGTATTTT,CASSLVRGATTDTQYF
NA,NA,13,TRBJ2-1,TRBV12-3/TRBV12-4,TGTGCCAGCAGTTCCGGGGACATCAATGAGCAGTTCTTC,CASSSGDINEQFF
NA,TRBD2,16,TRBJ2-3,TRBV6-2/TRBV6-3,TGTGCCAGCAGTTACTCCCGGACTAGCGGGAGGGATACGCAGTATTTT,CASSYSRTSGRDTQYF
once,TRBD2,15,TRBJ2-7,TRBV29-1,TGCAGCGTCGCCGGACTAGCGGGGGAGTACTACGAGCAGTACTTC,CSVAGLAGEYYEQYF
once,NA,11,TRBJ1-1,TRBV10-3,TGTGCCATCAGTGACAGGGCTGAAGCTTTCTTT,CAISDRAEAFF
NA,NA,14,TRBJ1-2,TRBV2,TGTGCCAGGGGACCTACAGGGCTTGACTATGGCTACACCTTC,CARGPTGLDYGYTF
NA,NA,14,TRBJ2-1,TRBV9,TGTGCCAGCAGCTTGGACACCGGACAGAGTGCCCCGTTCTTC,CASSLDTGQSAPFF
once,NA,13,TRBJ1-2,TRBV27,TGTGCCAGCAGTCTGTCCTCCAGGGATGGCTACACCTTC,CASSLSSRDGYTF
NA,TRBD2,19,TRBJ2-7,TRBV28,TGTGCCAGCAGTCCGCCTCGGGTAGCGGGGGAGATTGACTCCTACGAGCAGTACTTC,CASSPPRVAGEIDSYEQYF
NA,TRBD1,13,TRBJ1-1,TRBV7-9,TGTGCCAGTCATTTACAGGGGGCTACCGGGGCTTTCTTT,CASHLQGATGAFF
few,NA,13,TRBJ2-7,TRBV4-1,TGCGCCAGCAGCCACCCCCGGTCGTACGAGCAGTACTTC,CASSHPRSYEQYF
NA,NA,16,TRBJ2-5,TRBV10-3,TGTGCCATCAGTGAGTTTAGAACAGGACCCCAAGAGACCCAGTACTTC,CAISEFRTGPQETQYF
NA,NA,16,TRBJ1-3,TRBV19,TGTGCCAGTAGTATAGGTACAGGGCCCTCTGGAAACACCATATATTTT,CASSIGTGPSGNTIYF
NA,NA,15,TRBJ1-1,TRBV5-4,TGTGCCAGCATCCCGGAGTGGGGAGGGGACACTGAAGCTTTCTTT,CASIPEWGGDTEAFF
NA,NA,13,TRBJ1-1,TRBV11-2,TGTGCCAGCAGCTTATCCCACTCGAGTGAAGCTTTCTTT,CASSLSHSSEAFF
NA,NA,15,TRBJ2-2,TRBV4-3,TGCGCCAGCAGCCAGGCGGACTCGTTTGGCGGGGAGCTGTTTTTT,CASSQADSFGGELFF
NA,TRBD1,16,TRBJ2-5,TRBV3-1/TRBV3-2,TGTGCCAGCAGCCAAGGGAATACAGGGGGCCAAGAGACCCAGTACTTC,CASSQGNTGGQETQYF
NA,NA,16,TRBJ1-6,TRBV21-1,TGTGCCAGCAGCAAGGAGCAGGACAGAATAGATTCACCCCTCCACTTT,CASSKEQDRIDSPLHF
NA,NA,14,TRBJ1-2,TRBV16,TGTGCCAGCAGCCAAAACGTTCAGGGAAATGGCTACACCTTC,CASSQNVQGNGYTF
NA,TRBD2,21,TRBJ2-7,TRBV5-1,TGCGCCAGCAGCCTCCGCGGACTAGCTCTTGTTCCGCCTACCGGGGGTTACGAGCAGTACTTC,CASSLRGLALVPPTGGYEQYF
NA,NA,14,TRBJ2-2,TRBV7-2,TGTGCCAGCAGGCCGGGAAGAATGACCGGGGAGCTGTTTTTT,CASRPGRMTGELFF
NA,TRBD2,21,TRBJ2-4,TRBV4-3,TGCGCCAGCAGCCAAGATCGGAGGGGGCCGGGACTAGCGGGAGGTGGGAACATTCAGTACTTC,CASSQDRRGPGLAGGGNIQYF
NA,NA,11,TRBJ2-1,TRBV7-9,TGTGCCAGCAGAGGAGGTAATGAGCAGTTCTTC,CASRGGNEQFF
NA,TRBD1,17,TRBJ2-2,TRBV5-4,TGTGCCAGCAGCCCCAAAGCCGGGACAGGGGGCCCCGGGGAGCTGTTTTTT,CASSPKAGTGGPGELFF
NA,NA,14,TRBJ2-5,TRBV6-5,TGTGCCAGCAGTCGCGAGGTGGGGAGAGAGACCCAGTACTTC,CASSREVGRETQYF
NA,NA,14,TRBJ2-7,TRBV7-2,TGTGCCAGCAGCTTAGTGGCGGACACCTACGAGCAGTACTTC,CASSLVADTYEQYF
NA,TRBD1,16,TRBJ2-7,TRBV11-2,TGTGCCAGCAGCCACATTTTAGGGGACAGGGCCCACGAGCAGTACTTC,CASSHILGDRAHEQYF
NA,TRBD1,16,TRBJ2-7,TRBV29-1,TGCAGCGTTGAAAGGGGGCTTGACAGGGGCTCCTACGAGCAGTACTTC,CSVERGLDRGSYEQYF
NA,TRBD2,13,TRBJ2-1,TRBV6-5,TGTGCCAGCACGGGGGGGATAGCATATGAGCAGTTCTTC,CASTGGIAYEQFF
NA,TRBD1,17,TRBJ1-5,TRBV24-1,TGTGCCCCCAAGACTGGACAGGGAAGGACGGTCAATCAGCCCCAGCATTTT,CAPKTGQGRTVNQPQHF
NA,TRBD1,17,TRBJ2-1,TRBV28,TGTGCCAGCAGCTTACCCACCGGGACAGGTTCCTACAATGAGCAGTTCTTC,CASSLPTGTGSYNEQFF
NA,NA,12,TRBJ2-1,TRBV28,TGTGCCAGCAGGCAGGGGCTGGGGGAGCAGTTCTTC,CASRQGLGEQFF
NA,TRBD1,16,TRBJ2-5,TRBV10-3,TGTGCCATCAGTGAGCTGGACAGGGGAATAATGGAGACCCAGTACTTC,CAISELDRGIMETQYF
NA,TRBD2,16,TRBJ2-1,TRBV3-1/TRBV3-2,TGTGCCAGCAGCCAAGCCCCGCGCGGGGGGGCTGGGGAGCAGTTCTTC,CASSQAPRGGAGEQFF
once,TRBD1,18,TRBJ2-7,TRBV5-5,TGTGCCAGCATCCTTGAGAACTTGAGCAGGGGGCGCACCTACGAGCAGTACTTC,CASILENLSRGRTYEQYF
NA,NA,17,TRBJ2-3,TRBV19,TGTGCCAGTAGTATTGTGGGCTCACGACAACGCACAGATACGCAGTATTTT,CASSIVGSRQRTDTQYF
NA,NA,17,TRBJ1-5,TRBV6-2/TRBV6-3,TGTGCCAGCAGTTACTCGAGTCAGGGGTTGAGGAATCAGCCCCAGCATTTT,CASSYSSQGLRNQPQHF
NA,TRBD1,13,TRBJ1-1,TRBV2,TGTGCCAGCAGTTCGACAGGGGTCACTGAAGCTTTCTTT,CASSSTGVTEAFF
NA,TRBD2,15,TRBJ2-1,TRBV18,TGTGCCAGCTCACCATTTAGCGGGAGGCACAATGAGCAGTTCTTC,CASSPFSGRHNEQFF
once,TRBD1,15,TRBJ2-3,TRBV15,TGTGCCACCAGCAGAGAGGCGACAGGGCCAGATACGCAGTATTTT,CATSREATGPDTQYF
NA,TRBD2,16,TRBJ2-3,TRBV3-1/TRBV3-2,TGTGCCAGCAGCCAAGAGTGGCGGGGGGGCCTTAATACGCAGTATTTT,CASSQEWRGGLNTQYF
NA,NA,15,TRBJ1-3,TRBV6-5,TGTGCCAGCAGTTACGCAGCAGGGTCTGGAAACACCATATATTTT,CASSYAAGSGNTIYF
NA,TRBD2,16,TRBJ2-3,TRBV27,TGTGCCAGCAGCTTGGATGCTAGCGGGAGGCGAGATACGCAGTATTTT,CASSLDASGRRDTQYF
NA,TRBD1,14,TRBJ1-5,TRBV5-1,TGCGCCAGCAGCCCAGGGACAGGTTATCAGCCCCAGCATTTT,CASSPGTGYQPQHF
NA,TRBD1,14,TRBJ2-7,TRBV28,TGTGCCAGCAGTTTATTGGGACAGACCTACGAGCAGTACTTC,CASSLLGQTYEQYF
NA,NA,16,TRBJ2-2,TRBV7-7,TGTGCTAGCAGCTTAGGCGGATACGCGAACACCGGGGAGCTGTTTTTT,CASSLGGYANTGELFF
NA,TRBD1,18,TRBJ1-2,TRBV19,TGTGCCAGTAGTATAGGCCCGGGACAGGGACTCCCATCTCATGGCTACACCTTC,CASSIGPGQGLPSHGYTF
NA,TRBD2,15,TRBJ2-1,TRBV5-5,TGTGCCAGCAGCTGGGAGGGACTAGCTTACAATGAGCAGTTCTTC,CASSWEGLAYNEQFF